What follows are 26 T cell receptor beta chains derived from one specimen sequenced in a study of blood T cell repertoires in COVID-19. Assay used: immunoSEQ multiplex PCR; TCRdb lists only in-frame clones, some missing. Here the sample spans 200,000 to 300,000 clones, around 87% being singletons. Source material: PBMCs or T cells enriched from blood (not recorded which). These receptors originate from a woman between 35 and 50 years old with acute COVID-19.

The CDR3 spells CASSISGTSIGEQYF. The CDR3, as DNA: TGCGCCAGCAGCATTTCCGGGACTAGTATTGGCGAGCAGTACTTC. V gene TRBV5-1 combines with J gene TRBJ2-7; TRBD2 matches at 8 bases. CDR3 length equals 15 residues. Germline CDR1 reads SGHRS; CDR2 reads YFSETQ. V dropped 4 bases and J dropped 6; count of bases not matched to a gene: 12.

V usage is TRBV7-9 and J usage is TRBJ2-1; no clear D gene. Trimming took off 5 bases at V and 6 bases at J, with 17 bases between the two ends. The germline V gene encodes CDR1 SEHNR and CDR2 FQNEAQ (reference sequence). The CDR3 runs 15 residues. CDR3 sequence: CASSTRHRSLNEQFF. For the CDR3, the DNA is TGTGCCAGCAGCACTCGACACCGGTCTCTCAATGAGCAGTTCTTC.

A single count supports this clone. Other nucleotide sequences from this sample produce the same CDR3. V is TRBV5-1 and J is TRBJ1-5; D might be TRBD1 (6 bases). This CDR3 has 14 residues. CDR1 and CDR2 (germline): SGHRS, YFSETQ. The V gene lost 4 bases and the J gene lost 1 base, with 9 bases spanning the gap. CDR3 sequence reads: CASSQDSSNQPQHF. The CDR3 region has the DNA TGCGCCAGCAGCCAGGACAGCAGCAATCAGCCCCAGCATTTT.

This rearrangement joins TRBV7-2 to TRBJ2-1, with D tentatively TRBD2 (5 bases). This CDR3 contains 15 residues. Trimming pared 0 bases from V and 4 bases from J, leaving 10 bases between. CDR1 and CDR2 from the germline V gene are SGHTA and FQGNSA. The CDR3 DNA sequence: TGTGCCAGCAGCTTAGCTCTAGCCGTTTACAATGAGCAGTTCTTC. Amino acids: CASSLALAVYNEQFF.

The CDR3 DNA sequence: TGCGCCAGCAGCAAAGTACAAGAGCCTAGCGGGAGGTACGAGCAGTACTTC. This codes for CASSKVQEPSGRYEQYF. The chain is built from TRBV4-1 and TRBJ2-7; 11 nucleotides line up with TRBD2. CDR1 is MGHRA, CDR2 YSYEKL, per germline. Trimming removed 5 bases from V and 4 bases from J; junction bases left unmatched: 13. This CDR3 is built from 17 residues.

The chain links TRBV27 to TRBJ2-5; 9 bases line up with TRBD2. V was pared by 3 bases and J by 5 bases, with 10 bases of the junction left unmatched. Germline values: CDR1 MNHEY, CDR2 SMNVEV (reference sequence). The CDR3 runs to 16 residues. CDR3 amino acids: CASSFRASGNLETQYF. The CDR3 DNA follows: TGTGCCAGCAGTTTCAGGGCTAGCGGGAATCTGGAGACCCAGTACTTC.

The chain employs TRBV4-1 and TRBJ2-3, with 15 bases that match TRBD2. The length of the CDR3 is 20 residues. Trimming cost V 1 base and J 5 bases; bases outside gene matches: 13. In germline, CDR1 is MGHRA, CDR2 YSYEKL. The DNA for the CDR3 is TGCGCCAGCAGCCAAGTGCGGGGAACGGGGACTAGCGGGAGGAGAGATACGCAGTATTTT. It specifies CASSQVRGTGTSGRRDTQYF.

The rearrangement links TRBV5-6 to TRBJ2-1; TRBD1 is a possible D gene (6 bases). This CDR3 is 17 amino acids long. Germline V lookup: CDR1 SGHDT, CDR2 YYEEEE. The V end lost 2 bases, the J end lost 2 bases, and 17 bases lay between the germline ends. Here the CDR3 reads CASSLETGSRAYNEQFF. CDR3 sequence (DNA): TGTGCCAGCAGCTTAGAAACAGGGAGCCGGGCCTACAATGAGCAGTTCTTC.

The chain joins TRBV3-1 (or the pseudogene TRBV3-2) to TRBJ1-1; TRBD1 matches 7 bases. CDR3 size: 15 residues. Germline trimming cut 1 base from V and 8 bases from J; bases unmatched to any gene: 10. Looked up from germline, CDR1 is LGHDT and CDR2 is YNNKEL (reference sequence). The CDR3: CASSQGSGTAREAFF. CDR3 in DNA: TGTGCCAGCAGCCAAGGGTCCGGGACAGCTCGAGAAGCTTTCTTT.

The rearrangement links TRBV5-5 to TRBJ1-2; possible D gene TRBD1, 6 bases. The ends were cut back, 1 base at V and 0 bases at J, with 16 bases in the middle. This CDR3 contains 17 residues. The germline CDR1 and CDR2 sequences are SGHKS and YYEKEE (reference sequence). The CDR3 sequence is CASSLSGRQAANYGYTF. DNA for the CDR3: TGTGCCAGCAGCTTGTCTGGCCGACAGGCAGCTAACTATGGCTACACCTTC.

The chain is built from TRBV6-5 and TRBJ2-7; 9 bases align to TRBD2. In germline, CDR1 is MNHEY, CDR2 SVGAGI. V was pared by 6 bases and J by 4 bases, with 7 bases of the junction left unmatched. This CDR3 comprises 14 residues. This chain's CDR3 is CASSPAGGAYEQYF. As DNA, the CDR3 is TGTGCCAGCAGCCCAGCGGGAGGAGCGTACGAGCAGTACTTC.

The J gene is TRBJ2-7, the V gene TRBV5-1; D might be TRBD1 (5 bases). V shed 4 bases and J shed 7 bases, with 18 bases lying between them. Germline loops: CDR1 SGHRS, CDR2 YFSETQ. The CDR3 sequence is 14 residues long. The CDR3 DNA is TGCGCCAGCAGCCAGAGTTCCACCTCAGGGGAGCAGTACTTC. It codes for CASSQSSTSGEQYF.

This clone showed up just a few times. The chain uses TRBV7-9 and TRBJ1-1, with 9 bases matching TRBD1. The CDR3 runs 15 residues. The germline gives CDR1 SEHNR, CDR2 FQNEAQ (reference sequence). V gave up 1 base and J gave up 5 bases; unmatched junction bases: 5. As DNA, the CDR3 is TGTGCCAGCAGCTTAGTCGGGACAGGGAGGACTGAAGCTTTCTTT. Residues: CASSLVGTGRTEAFF. Supplemented by reference TRBV7-9 and TRBJ1-1, the full variable domain reads DTGVSQNPRHKITKRGQNVTFRCDPISEHNRLYWYRQTLGQGPEFLTYFQNEAQLEKSRLLSDRFSAERPKGSFSTLEIQRTEQGDSAMYLCASSLVGTGRTEAFFGQGTRLTVV.

V and J are TRBV24-1 and TRBJ1-1; 7 bases are shared with TRBD1. CDR3 size: 14 residues. V shed 8 bases and J 1 base; nucleotides not matched to a gene: 6. From germline, CDR1 is KGHDR and CDR2 SFDVKD. Here the CDR3 reads CATKGTDKNTEAFF. As DNA, the CDR3 is TGTGCCACCAAAGGGACAGATAAGAACACTGAAGCTTTCTTT.

The chain employs TRBV6-2 or TRBV6-3 and TRBJ2-1; D is possibly TRBD2 (5 bases). The V end lost 0 bases, the J end lost 7 bases, and 7 bases lay between the germline ends. Germline-derived CDR1 and CDR2 are MNHEY and SVGEGT. The CDR3 spans 13 residues. DNA of the CDR3: TGTGCCAGCAGTTACTCTTGGGAGAATGAGCAGTTCTTC. This gives the protein CASSYSWENEQFF.

The CDR3 DNA is TGTGCCAGCAGCCTACACGCGGGCTCCGGCACTGAAGCTTTCTTT. This sequence encodes CASSLHAGSGTEAFF. The chain recombines TRBV28 with TRBJ1-1; no reliable D call. The CDR3 is made up of 15 amino acids. Trimming took off 6 bases at V and 4 bases at J, with 18 bases between the two ends. The germline V gene encodes CDR1 MDHEN and CDR2 SYDVKM.

The V gene is TRBV6-1, the J gene TRBJ2-7, with 7 bases matching TRBD2. Unmatched junction bases numbered 6, after V lost 2 bases and J lost 2 bases. CDR3 length: 15 residues. Germline V gives CDR1 MNHNS, CDR2 SASEGT. The CDR3 nucleotides are TGTGCCAGCAGTGAATGGGCTAGCGGCCCCTACGAGCAGTACTTC. It specifies CASSEWASGPYEQYF.

The chain is built from TRBV21-1 and TRBJ1-5. TRBV21-1 is listed as a pseudogene. CDR3 length: 17 amino acids. CDR3 sequence: CASSKPGRVPSNQPQHF. The CDR3 coding sequence is TGTGCCAGCAGCAAACCGGGGAGGGTCCCTAGCAATCAGCCCCAGCATTTT.

This clone has a handful of counts. The V gene is TRBV7-2, the J gene TRBJ2-1; the match to TRBD2 covers 10 bases. Losses at the gene ends were 5 bases for V and 4 bases for J; bases not matched to a gene: 5. Germline CDR1 is SGHTA and CDR2 is FQGNSA. The CDR3 is 15 amino acids. The CDR3 region has the DNA TGTGCCAGCAGCCTGGGACTAGCGAGTTACAATGAGCAGTTCTTC. Translation gives CASSLGLASYNEQFF.

This chain links TRBV13 with TRBJ2-1; D may be TRBD1 (5 bases). The CDR3 loop spans 13 amino acids. The germline gives CDR1 PRHDT, CDR2 FYEKMQ (reference sequence). Trimming cost V 2 bases and J 6 bases, with 8 bases left between them. CDR3 coding DNA: TGTGCCAGCAGCTTACTCAGGGCCAATGAGCAGTTCTTC. Residues: CASSLLRANEQFF.

The V call is TRBV18, the J call TRBJ2-5; D remains unclear. The CDR3 loop spans 12 amino acids. V lost 2 bases, J lost 3 bases, and 4 bases lay in between. Germline CDR1 KGHSH, CDR2 LQKENI. DNA for the CDR3: TGTGCCAGCTCACCAGTCAAAGAGACCCAGTACTTC. The encoded protein is CASSPVKETQYF.

The chain combines TRBV9 with TRBJ1-3, with D tentatively TRBD1 (5 bases). There are 15 residues in the CDR3. Germline CDR1 SGDLS, CDR2 YYNGEE. Between the trimmed V and J ends, which lost 2 bases and 2 bases, there was a span of 11 bases. The CDR3 loop reads CASSVQGLAGNTIYF. The CDR3 DNA reads as TGTGCCAGCAGCGTTCAGGGTTTGGCTGGAAACACCATATATTTT.

The chain couples TRBV3-1 (or the pseudogene TRBV3-2) to TRBJ1-6, with TRBD1 as a possible D gene (6 bases). This CDR3 is built from 14 residues. The V gene lost 0 bases and the J gene lost 6 bases, with 6 bases spanning the gap. CDR1 is LGHDT, CDR2 YNNKEL, per germline (reference sequence). Written as DNA, the CDR3 is TGTGCCAGCAGCCAAGAGGACAGTAATTCACCCCTCCACTTT. Its protein product is CASSQEDSNSPLHF.

This chain uses TRBV14 with TRBJ1-1; no clear D gene. CDR3 length equals 16 residues. Germline V gene data show CDR1 as SGHDN and CDR2 as FVKESK. V lost 0 bases to trimming and J lost 0 bases, with 11 bases between them. CDR3 sequence reads: CASSQDLGSVNTEAFF. CDR3 nucleotides: TGTGCCAGCAGCCAAGATTTAGGCAGCGTGAACACTGAAGCTTTCTTT.

The V and J genes are TRBV4-1 and TRBJ2-7, with 7 bases that match TRBD1. Germline assignment: CDR1 MGHRA and CDR2 YSYEKL. The CDR3 runs to 14 residues. The junction had 4 bases not matched to a gene; V was cut back by 2 bases and J by 3 bases. The CDR3 loop reads CASSQPGTDYEQYF. In DNA, the CDR3 is TGCGCCAGCAGCCAACCCGGGACAGACTACGAGCAGTACTTC.

The gene calls are TRBV9 and TRBJ2-7; 12 bases align to TRBD2. Germline V gene lookup returns CDR1 SGDLS and CDR2 YYNGEE. J lost 7 bases, V lost 4 bases, and 3 bases had no gene match. The CDR3 consists of 13 residues. Here the CDR3 reads CASSPGTSGEQYF. Written as DNA, the CDR3 is TGTGCCAGCAGCCCCGGGACTAGCGGGGAGCAGTACTTC. The full variable domain, completed using reference TRBV9 and TRBJ2-7, is DSGVTQTPKHLITATGQRVTLRCSPRSGDLSVYWYQQSLDQGLQFLIQYYNGEERAKGNILERFSAQQFPDLHSELNLSSLELGDSALYFCASSPGTSGEQYFGPGTRLTVT.